This TCR beta chain was recorded in a study of blood T cell repertoires in COVID-19. Study summary: Acute-phase and convalescent COVID-19 samples originated in the United States, Italy and Spain. The analysed material was cDNA or gDNA that came from T cells, B-cell-depleted T cells, or PBMCs.

Study processing details: Scientists estimated how many nucleated cells there were by amplifying reference gene primers. Profiling relied on immunoSEQ multiplex PCR, and the TCRdb table lists in-frame clones only, not all of them. The D gene and trimming were derived from the DNA, and the V and J assignments and clone size from that table. The sample lists 150,000 or so clones; roughly 90% were seen once. The TCR originated in a woman in her 50s with acute or convalescent COVID-19. The sample taken for sequencing was peripheral blood.

CDR3 in DNA: TGTGCCAGTAGTATTCAGGGGGCCCCCGGGGAGCTGTTTTTT. Protein sequence: CASSIQGAPGELFF. The chain joins TRBV19 to TRBJ2-2, with TRBD1 matching 8 bases. The CDR3 is 14 residues long. V was pared by 3 bases and J by 6 bases, with 3 bases of the junction left unmatched. Germline V gene lookup returns CDR1 LNHDA and CDR2 SQIVND (reference sequence).